Described below is a single T cell receptor (beta chain) sequence and its context. Some clones are missing from TCRdb's copy, which holds only in-frame ones; the method was immunoSEQ multiplex PCR. The sample contains around 230,000 clones, 87% of which appear only once. This entry comes from a study of blood T cell repertoires in COVID-19. Background on the study: Collection of acute and convalescent COVID-19 samples took place in the United States, Italy and Spain. PBMCs, B-cell-depleted T cells, or T cells provided the cDNA or gDNA that made up the material.

Germline assignment: CDR1 SGHRS and CDR2 YFSETQ. Trimming pared 0 bases from V and 5 bases from J, leaving 16 bases between. CDR3 size: 16 residues. Input material: peripheral blood. The V and J genes are TRBV5-1 and TRBJ2-3; D perhaps matches TRBD2 (6 bases). The clonotype originates from a man in his 60s who had recovered from COVID-19. In nucleotides, the CDR3 is TGCGCCAGCAGCTTGGAGGTCGGGACTCCGGAAGATACGCAGTATTTT. It translates to CASSLEVGTPEDTQYF.